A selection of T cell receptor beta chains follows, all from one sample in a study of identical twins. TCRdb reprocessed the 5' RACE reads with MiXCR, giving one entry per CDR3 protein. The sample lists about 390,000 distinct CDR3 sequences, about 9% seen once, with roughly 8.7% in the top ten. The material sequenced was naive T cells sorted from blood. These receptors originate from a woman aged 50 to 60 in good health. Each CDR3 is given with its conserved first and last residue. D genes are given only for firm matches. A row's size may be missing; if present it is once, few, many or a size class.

CDR3: CSAKRTGGKNYGYTF
DNA: TGCAGTGCAAAGAGAACAGGGGGGAAAAACTATGGCTACACCTTC
size: few
D: TRBD1
J: TRBJ1-2
V: TRBV20-1

CDR3: CASSLYKETQYF
DNA: TGCGCCAGCAGCTTGTATAAGGAGACCCAGTACTTC
size: NA
D: NA
J: TRBJ2-5
V: TRBV5-1

CDR3: CASSLAGGNKDEQFF
DNA: TGTGCCAGCAGCCTAGCGGGAGGGAATAAGGATGAGCAGTTCTTC
size: NA
D: TRBD2
J: TRBJ2-1
V: TRBV11-3

CDR3: CASSDSGTLRHQPQHF
DNA: TGTGCCAGCAGTGACTCCGGGACGCTCAGGCATCAGCCCCAGCATTTT
size: many
D: NA
J: TRBJ1-5
V: TRBV6-4

CDR3: CASGERSTDTQYF
DNA: TGTGCCAGCGGGGAGCGGAGCACAGATACGCAGTATTTT
size: few
D: NA
J: TRBJ2-3
V: TRBV12-3/TRBV12-4

CDR3: CASSQLFGGGTGELFF
DNA: TGCGCCAGCAGCCAGCTTTTTGGGGGCGGCACCGGGGAGCTGTTTTTT
size: NA
D: NA
J: TRBJ2-2
V: TRBV4-1

CDR3: CASSLSTLLRWEQYF
DNA: TGTGCCAGCAGTTTATCGACCCTTTTAAGATGGGAGCAGTATTTT
size: NA
D: NA
J: TRBJ2-3
V: TRBV27

CDR3: CASSQESNTDTQYF
DNA: TGTGCCAGCAGCCAAGAATCTAACACAGATACGCAGTATTTT
size: many
D: NA
J: TRBJ2-3
V: TRBV4-2

CDR3: CASSPTELHAKNIQYF
DNA: TGTGCCAGCAGCCCGACAGAGCTCCATGCCAAAAACATTCAGTACTTC
size: few
D: NA
J: TRBJ2-4
V: TRBV11-3

CDR3: CASRNAGGPYTGELFF
DNA: TGTGCCTCTCGTAACGCGGGAGGGCCCTACACCGGGGAGCTGTTTTTT
size: few
D: TRBD2
J: TRBJ2-2
V: TRBV30

CDR3: CASSLLGSLYNEQFF
DNA: TGTGCCAGCAGCTTGTTGGGGTCCCTATACAATGAGCAGTTCTTC
size: many
D: NA
J: TRBJ2-1
V: TRBV5-6

CDR3: CASSESAGGGEQFF
DNA: TGTGCCAGCAGCGAGTCGGCAGGAGGTGGTGAGCAGTTCTTC
size: few
D: NA
J: TRBJ2-1
V: TRBV14

CDR3: CATSDLGQGDAGELFF
DNA: TGTGCCACCAGTGATTTGGGACAGGGGGACGCCGGGGAGCTGTTTTTT
size: NA
D: TRBD1
J: TRBJ2-2
V: TRBV24-1

CDR3: CASSLIGDKTQYF
DNA: TGCGCCAGCAGCTTAATAGGGGACAAGACCCAGTACTTC
size: many
D: NA
J: TRBJ2-5
V: TRBV5-1

CDR3: CASSLAVLTYNEQFF
DNA: TGCGCCAGCAGCTTGGCGGTCCTTACCTACAATGAGCAGTTCTTC
size: NA
D: NA
J: TRBJ2-1
V: TRBV5-1

CDR3: CASSEYLGAGANVLTF
DNA: TGTGCCAGCAGTGAATATCTGGGGGCTGGGGCCAACGTCCTGACTTTC
size: NA
D: NA
J: TRBJ2-6
V: TRBV25-1

CDR3: CASSVGQGAESTEAFF
DNA: TGCGCCAGCAGCGTTGGACAGGGGGCCGAGAGCACTGAAGCTTTCTTT
size: NA
D: TRBD1
J: TRBJ1-1
V: TRBV5-1